The 30 T cell receptor beta chains reported below all come from one sample, sequenced in a study of metastatic and nonmetastatic thyroid tumors (dated by TCRdb to 2018 to 2021). Before undergoing thyroid surgery, none of the patients had been given any kind of treatment. The library was generated by PCR. The instrument was an Illumina HiSeq 4000. The public reads were reanalyzed by TCRdb: fastp trimming at Q25, MiXCR alignment, in-frame beta chains only. The table for this sample lists approximately 9,900 clones; 9.5% to 13% of them were counted only once. The top ten clonotypes cover around 7.1% of the sample. The sample taken for sequencing was tumor tissue. The receptor source for this set is a female donor with papillary thyroid cancer or a benign thyroid nodule (not recorded which). Some clones in this sample may be carry-over from other donors' samples.

This clone came up many times. The chain recombines TRBV7-2 with TRBJ2-7; 9 bases line up with TRBD2. From germline, CDR1 is SGHTA and CDR2 FQGNSA. This CDR3 contains 13 residues. The junction had 5 bases not matched to a gene; V was cut back by 5 bases and J by 6 bases. As DNA, the CDR3 is TGTGCCAGCAGCCCTATAGCGGGGGTCGAGCAGTACTTC. It codes for CASSPIAGVEQYF.

This clone occurred many times. The chain recombines TRBV11-2 with TRBJ2-7, with 12 bases that match TRBD2. Trimming cost V 6 bases and J 1 base; bases outside gene matches: 7. CDR1 is SGHAT and CDR2 is FQNNGV in the germline V gene. This CDR3 comprises 16 residues. The CDR3, as DNA: TGTGCCAGCAGTCTCACTAGCGGGGGGAGTTCCTACGAGCAGTACTTC. Translation: CASSLTSGGSSYEQYF.

By frequency in the sample, this clone is medium-sized. The CDR3 is CASSRIDRGRSEKLFF. CDR3 DNA: TGTGCCAGCAGTCGTATCGACAGGGGGCGTAGTGAAAAACTGTTTTTT. The gene calls are TRBV5-8 and TRBJ1-4; 10 bases map to TRBD1. The length of the CDR3 is 16 residues. V lost 5 bases, J lost 7 bases, and 11 bases stayed unmatched. Per the germline V gene, CDR1 is SGHTS and CDR2 is YDEGEE.

By sample share, this clone is medium-sized (0.01 to 0.1%). The chain is built from TRBV10-1 and TRBJ2-3, with 8 nucleotides matching TRBD2. J gave up 2 bases and V 0 bases, and 4 bases lay outside the gene matches. The CDR3 spans 16 residues. The germline V gene has CDR1 WNHNN and CDR2 SYGVQD (reference sequence). The CDR3 region is CASSESTGRDTDTQYF. DNA for the CDR3: TGCGCCAGCAGTGAGTCTACCGGGAGGGACACAGATACGCAGTATTTT.

At least ten counts were recorded for this clone. J is TRBJ2-7 and V is TRBV19, with unresolved D. The CDR3 has 16 amino acids. Germline V gene lookup returns CDR1 LNHDA and CDR2 SQIVND (reference sequence). The CDR3 here is CASSIPATFFSYERYV. The CDR3 DNA reads as TGTGCCAGTAGTATCCCGGCCACTTTTTTTTCCTACGAGCGGTACGTC.

This clone was seen many times. This chain uses TRBV11-2 with TRBJ1-2; no firm D call. The germline V and J ends were trimmed by 5 bases and 4 bases, with 11 bases remaining between them. CDR1 and CDR2 (germline): SGHAT, FQNNGV. The CDR3 totals 13 residues. The CDR3 region is CASSHARFYGYTF. DNA for the CDR3: TGTGCCAGCAGCCACGCGCGGTTCTATGGCTACACCTTC.

This clone was found many times. The genes are TRBV2 and TRBJ2-6; TRBD2 agrees at 13 bases. V shed 2 bases and J 3 bases; nucleotides not matched to a gene: 4. Germline CDR1 reads SNHLY; CDR2 reads FYNNEI. CDR3 length: 18 amino acids. CDR3 DNA: TGTGCCAGCAGTGAAACTAGCGGGAGGGCTATTGGGGCCAACGTCCTGACTTTC. Its protein is CASSETSGRAIGANVLTF.

This clone appeared many times. This likely comes from a read error, as the CDR3 has no conserved phenylalanine or tryptophan at its end. The DNA is omitted, as the CDR3 cannot be located on it reliably, and the CDR3 follows TCRdb's listing. The V gene is TRBV24-1, the J gene TRBJ2-7; the table assigns TRBD2, which was not confirmed against the DNA. Looked up from germline, CDR1 is KGHDR and CDR2 is SFDVKD. The CDR3 spans 11 amino acids, including both terminal residues. The CDR3 loop is CATSDLQGLAG.

This clone was picked up many times. The CDR3 sequence is CSAHSDRLSGNTIYF. CDR3 nucleotides: TGCAGTGCTCACTCAGACAGGCTATCTGGAAACACCATATATTTT. J is TRBJ1-3 and V is TRBV20-1, with D maybe TRBD1 (6 bases). Trimming pared 5 bases from V and 1 base from J, leaving 15 bases between. The CDR3 has 15 residues. Germline CDR1 reads DFQATT; CDR2 reads SNEGSKA (reference sequence).

In its sample, this clone was seen many times. V usage is TRBV3-1 and J usage is TRBJ1-2; D is uncertain. Trimming left V 3 bases short and J 4 bases short, with 15 bases between. Germline CDR1 is LGHDT and CDR2 is YNNKEL (reference sequence). CDR3 length: 15 amino acids. CDR3 protein: CASSQHRDGGYGYTF. CDR3 DNA sequence: TGTGCCAGCAGCCAGCACAGAGACGGCGGCTATGGCTACACCTTC.

The chain employs TRBV6-1 and TRBJ2-7; D call uncertain. Germline V gene data show CDR1 as MNHNS and CDR2 as SASEGT. CDR3 size: 12 residues. Deletions cut 9 bases from V and 1 base from J, with 10 bases between. The CDR3 protein is CASASVSYEQYF. Written as DNA, the CDR3 is TGTGCCAGTGCCTCGGTTTCCTACGAGCAGTACTTC.

This clone is labeled medium-sized. The CDR3 bases are TGTGCCAGCAGTCGGGCAGATACGCAGTATTTT. Its translation is CASSRADTQYF. J is TRBJ2-3 and V is TRBV6-2 or TRBV6-3; D gene uncertain. Germline-derived CDR1 and CDR2 are MNHEY and SVGEGT. Trimming took 5 bases from V and 4 from J, leaving 4 bases between them. The CDR3 contains 11 residues.

This clone is labeled as medium-sized (0.01 to 0.1%). The V and J genes are TRBV24-1 and TRBJ2-2; 7 bases agree with TRBD2. CDR1 is KGHDR and CDR2 is SFDVKD in the germline V gene. V trimming: 12 bases; J trimming: 5 bases; junction bases outside the gene matches: 8. The CDR3 has 13 amino acids. CDR3 nucleotide sequence: TGTGCCGTTGCCCGGGGGGTTACCGGGGAGCTGTTTTTT. Its protein product is CAVARGVTGELFF.

This clone rates as medium-sized. One end of the junction fails to match germline, which may point to a read error. The chain carries TRBV6-1 and TRBJ2-2; 9 bases align to TRBD1. CDR1 is MNHNS, CDR2 SASEGT, per germline. This CDR3 region has 14 residues. The CDR3 loop is CAGRQGGNTGELFF. DNA for the CDR3: TGTGCCGGCAGACAGGGGGGTAACACCGGGGAGCTGTTTTTT.

The chain couples TRBV6-1 to TRBJ2-7, with D tentatively TRBD2 (5 bases). The CDR3 is made up of 15 amino acids. From germline, CDR1 is MNHNS and CDR2 SASEGT. Between the trimmed V and J ends, which lost 4 bases and 1 base, there was a span of 14 bases. In DNA, the CDR3 is TGTGCCAGCAGTGCGGGAACGCTACCTTCCTACGAGCAGTACGTC. Residues: CASSAGTLPSYEQYV.

This clone is medium-sized by share. V usage is TRBV10-3 and J usage is TRBJ1-2; no clear D. Germline V gene sequence: CDR1 ENHRY, CDR2 SYGVKD. The CDR3 extends over 11 amino acids. V was cut by 3 bases and J by 8 bases, with 7 bases left in between. The CDR3 DNA reads TGTGCCATCAGTGAATTCGAGGGCTACACCTTC. This translates into CAISEFEGYTF.

At least ten counts were recorded for this clone. The chain recombines TRBV2 with TRBJ2-3, with D tentatively TRBD2 (5 bases). Germline CDR1 reads SNHLY; CDR2 reads FYNNEI. V gave up 7 bases and J gave up 1 base, with 9 bases separating them. The CDR3 runs 13 residues. In nucleotides, the CDR3 is TGTGCCAGCACAGGACTTGGCACAGATACGCAGTATTTT. Amino acid sequence: CASTGLGTDTQYF.

This clone was counted ten times or more. The rearrangement uses TRBV7-8 and TRBJ2-5; 9 positions match TRBD2. The CDR3 length is 15 residues. The germline V gene encodes CDR1 SGHVS and CDR2 FQNEAQ. The trim removed 1 base at V and 5 bases at J, leaving 5 bases unmatched. The CDR3 loop reads CASSLVPSGEETQYF. CDR3 DNA sequence: TGTGCCAGCAGCTTAGTTCCTAGCGGGGAGGAGACCCAGTACTTC.

V gene TRBV15 combines with J gene TRBJ1-1; D remains ambiguous. Per germline, CDR1 LNHNV and CDR2 YYDKDF (reference sequence). V was shortened by 3 bases and J by 0 bases, with 11 bases between the two germline ends. This CDR3 contains 15 residues. The CDR3 nucleotides are TGTGCCACCAGCAGCCCCGTGGGGATGAACACTGAAGCTTTCTTT. It encodes CATSSPVGMNTEAFF.

This clone was seen at least ten times. CDR3 loop: CATSALAGRGETDTQYF. CDR3 in DNA: TGTGCCACCAGTGCCCTTGCTGGCAGGGGGGAGACAGATACGCAGTATTTT. This sequence joins TRBV24-1 and TRBJ2-3; D is perhaps TRBD1 (7 bases). The CDR3 length is 17 residues. Between the trimmed V and J ends, which lost 5 bases and 3 bases, there was a span of 20 bases. The germline CDR1 and CDR2 sequences are KGHDR and SFDVKD.

This clone is labeled large. V and J are TRBV6-6 and TRBJ2-7; TRBD2 matches 9 bases. Per the germline V gene, CDR1 is MNHNY and CDR2 is SVGAGI (reference sequence). The CDR3 spans 18 residues. Trimming at V came to 3 bases and at J to 1 base, leaving 13 bases not matched to a gene. The DNA of the CDR3 is TGTGCCAGCAGTTATAACCTAGCGGGAACGCTACCTTCCTACGAGCAGTACGTC. Translating gives CASSYNLAGTLPSYEQYV.

The chain is built from TRBV20-1 and TRBJ1-6, with D uncertain. V was clipped by 3 bases and J by 15 bases, with 21 bases between them. Germline assignment: CDR1 DFQATT and CDR2 SNEGSKA (reference sequence). This CDR3 has 14 residues. This CDR3 is CSASPGTGYDLLHF. The CDR3, as DNA: TGCAGTGCTAGTCCTGGTACGGGGTATGATCTCCTCCACTTT.

A note on this clone: At one boundary the junction diverges from the germline segment, which might be a read error. The chain carries TRBV11-2 and TRBJ2-1, with D perhaps TRBD2 (6 bases). CDR1 is SGHAT and CDR2 is FQNNGV in the germline V gene. The length of the CDR3 is 17 residues. CDR3 amino acids: CASSLVGGRSEKNEQFF. CDR3 in DNA: TGTGCCAGTAGCTTAGTTGGAGGGCGATCGGAGAAGAATGAGCAGTTCTTC.

Within the sample, this clone is medium-sized. The chain recombines TRBV12-3 or TRBV12-4 with TRBJ1-2; tentative D call: TRBD1 (6 bases). This CDR3 is built from 13 residues. The V gene lost 7 bases and the J gene lost 6 bases, with 15 bases spanning the gap. The CDR3 sequence is CASTGGHGDGYTF. CDR3 nucleotides: TGTGCCAGCACCGGGGGACACGGGGATGGCTACACCTTC.

The rearrangement uses TRBV5-1 and TRBJ2-3; 7 positions match TRBD1. Germline V gene data show CDR1 as SGHRS and CDR2 as YFSETQ. V was clipped by 4 bases and J by 6 bases; unmatched bases: 8. This CDR3 spans 14 amino acids. CDR3 in amino acids: CASSAGQVTDTQYF. As DNA, the CDR3 is TGCGCCAGCAGCGCCGGACAGGTCACGGATACGCAGTATTTT.

This clone is deemed medium-sized. The chain couples TRBV27 to TRBJ2-3; D not resolved. Germline V gene data show CDR1 as MNHEY and CDR2 as SMNVEV (reference sequence). Trimming cost V 6 bases and J 3 bases, with 7 bases left between them. The CDR3 is 12 amino acids. The chain's CDR3 is CASRLSTDTQYF. Written as DNA, the CDR3 is TGTGCCAGCAGATTGTCGACAGATACGCAGTATTTT.

The chain has TRBV6-5 and TRBJ2-7, with 8 nucleotides matching TRBD1. Germline loops: CDR1 MNHEY, CDR2 SVGAGI. V lost 10 bases to trimming and J lost 0 bases; unmatched junction nucleotides: 20. The CDR3 has 18 amino acids. CDR3 DNA sequence: TGTGCCATCAGGCTCGGGCAGGGGGCTTCCCGTATCTCCTACGAGCAGTACGTC. Residues: CAIRLGQGASRISYEQYV.

This clone is termed medium-sized. The chain uses TRBV5-1 and TRBJ1-3, with D perhaps matching TRBD1 (5 bases). V lost 0 bases and J 5 bases, leaving 12 bases between the germline ends. Looked up from germline, CDR1 is SGHRS and CDR2 is YFSETQ. The CDR3 contains 15 residues. The CDR3 region has the DNA TGCGCCAGCAGCTTGGAGATGGGACGACGAAACACCATATATTTT. Protein: CASSLEMGRRNTIYF.

By share, this clone ranks as medium-sized. V gene TRBV27 combines with J gene TRBJ2-1; 9 bases align to TRBD1. The CDR3 covers 17 residues. Unmatched junction bases numbered 7, after V lost 0 bases and J lost 4 bases. From germline, CDR1 is MNHEY and CDR2 SMNVEV (reference sequence). The CDR3 nucleotides read TGTGCCAGCAGTTTATCGACTGCACAGGGGGCTTACAATGAGCAGTTCTTC. This codes for CASSLSTAQGAYNEQFF.

V and J are TRBV11-3 and TRBJ2-7; maybe TRBD1 (5 bases). Germline lookup yields CDR1 SGHNT and CDR2 YENEEA. The CDR3 covers 11 residues. The V gene lost 6 bases and the J gene lost 3 bases, with 6 bases spanning the gap. The CDR3 DNA sequence: TGTGCCAGCAGGACAGACTACGAGCAGTACTTC. It encodes CASRTDYEQYF.